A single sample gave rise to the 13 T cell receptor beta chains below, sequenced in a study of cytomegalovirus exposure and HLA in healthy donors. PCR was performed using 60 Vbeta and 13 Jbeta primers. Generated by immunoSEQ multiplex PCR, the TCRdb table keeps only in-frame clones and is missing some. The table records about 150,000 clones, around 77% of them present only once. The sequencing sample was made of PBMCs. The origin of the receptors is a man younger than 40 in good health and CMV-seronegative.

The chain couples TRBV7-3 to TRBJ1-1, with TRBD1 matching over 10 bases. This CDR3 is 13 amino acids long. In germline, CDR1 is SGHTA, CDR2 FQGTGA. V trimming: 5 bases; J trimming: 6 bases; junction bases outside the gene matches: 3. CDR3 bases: TGTGCCAGCAGCCGGGACAGGGGCGCTGAAGCTTTCTTT. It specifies CASSRDRGAEAFF.

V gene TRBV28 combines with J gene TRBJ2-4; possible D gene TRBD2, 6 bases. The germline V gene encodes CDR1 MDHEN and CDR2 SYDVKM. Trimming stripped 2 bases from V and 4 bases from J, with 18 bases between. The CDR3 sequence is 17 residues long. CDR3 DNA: TGTGCCAGCAGTTTAACGGCGGGACCCGAAAGGAAAAACATTCAGTACTTC. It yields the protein CASSLTAGPERKNIQYF.

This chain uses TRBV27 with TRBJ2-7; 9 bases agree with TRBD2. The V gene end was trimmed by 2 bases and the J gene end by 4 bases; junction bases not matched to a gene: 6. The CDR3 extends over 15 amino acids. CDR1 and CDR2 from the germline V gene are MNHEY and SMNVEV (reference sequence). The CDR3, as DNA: TGTGCCAGCAGTTTAGCGGGAGGGCCCTCGTACGAGCAGTACTTC. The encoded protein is CASSLAGGPSYEQYF.

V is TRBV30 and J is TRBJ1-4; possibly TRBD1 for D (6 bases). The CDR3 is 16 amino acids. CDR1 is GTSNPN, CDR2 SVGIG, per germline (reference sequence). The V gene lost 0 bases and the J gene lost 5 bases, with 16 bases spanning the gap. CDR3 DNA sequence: TGTGCCTGGAGTGTAGCATCAGGGGTCGGGAATGAAAAACTGTTTTTT. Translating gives CAWSVASGVGNEKLFF.

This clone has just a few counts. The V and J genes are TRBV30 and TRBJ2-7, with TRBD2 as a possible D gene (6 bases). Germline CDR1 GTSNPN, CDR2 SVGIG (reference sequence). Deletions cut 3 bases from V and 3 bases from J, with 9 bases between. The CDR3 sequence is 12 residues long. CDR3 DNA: TGTGCCTGGAGGGAGGGGAACTACGAGCAGTACTTC. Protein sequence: CAWREGNYEQYF. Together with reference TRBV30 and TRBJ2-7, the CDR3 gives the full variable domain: SQTIHQWPATLVQPVGSPLSLECTVEGTSNPNLYWYRQAAGRGLQLLFYSVGIGQISSEVPQNLSASRPQDRQFILSSKKLLLSDSGFYLCAWREGNYEQYFGPGTRLTVT.

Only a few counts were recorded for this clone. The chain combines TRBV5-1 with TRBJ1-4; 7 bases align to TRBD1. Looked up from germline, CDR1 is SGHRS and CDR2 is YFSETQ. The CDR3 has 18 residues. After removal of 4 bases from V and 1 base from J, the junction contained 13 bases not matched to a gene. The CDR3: CASSTYRGVAGTNEKLFF. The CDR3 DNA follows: TGCGCCAGCAGCACCTACAGGGGAGTGGCTGGAACTAATGAAAAACTGTTTTTT.

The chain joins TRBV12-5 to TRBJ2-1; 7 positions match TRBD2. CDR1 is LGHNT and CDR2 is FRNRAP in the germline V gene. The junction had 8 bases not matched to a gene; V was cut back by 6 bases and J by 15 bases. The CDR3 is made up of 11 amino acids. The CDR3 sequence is CASGLAGPGFF. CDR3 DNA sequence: TGTGCTAGTGGATTAGCGGGCCCTGGGTTCTTC.

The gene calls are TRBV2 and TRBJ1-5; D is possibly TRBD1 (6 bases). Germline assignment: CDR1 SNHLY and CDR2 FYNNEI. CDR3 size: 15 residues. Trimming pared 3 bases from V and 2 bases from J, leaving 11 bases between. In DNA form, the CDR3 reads TGTGCCAGCAGTGAGCAGGGGCAAGGCAATCAGCCCCAGCATTTT. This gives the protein CASSEQGQGNQPQHF.

The CDR3 protein is CASSETGFTGELFF. CDR3 sequence (DNA): TGTGCCAGCAGTGAAACAGGCTTCACCGGGGAGCTGTTTTTT. The rearrangement links TRBV2 to TRBJ2-2; perhaps TRBD1 as D (5 bases). The CDR3 is made up of 14 amino acids. CDR1 and CDR2 from the germline V gene are SNHLY and FYNNEI. V lost 2 bases and J 4 bases, leaving 8 bases between the germline ends.

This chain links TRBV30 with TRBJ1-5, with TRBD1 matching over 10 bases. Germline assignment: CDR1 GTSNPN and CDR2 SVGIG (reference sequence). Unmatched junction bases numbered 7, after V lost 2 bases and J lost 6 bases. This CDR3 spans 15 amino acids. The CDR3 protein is CAWSPPGQGTQPQHF. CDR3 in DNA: TGTGCCTGGAGTCCTCCGGGACAGGGGACTCAGCCCCAGCATTTT.

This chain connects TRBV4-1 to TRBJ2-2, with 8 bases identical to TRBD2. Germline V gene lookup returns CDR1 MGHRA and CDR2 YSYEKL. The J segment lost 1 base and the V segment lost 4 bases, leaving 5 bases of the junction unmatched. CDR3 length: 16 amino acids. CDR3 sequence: CASSPPGGMNTGELFF. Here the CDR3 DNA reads TGCGCCAGCAGCCCCCCGGGGGGGATGAACACCGGGGAGCTGTTTTTT.

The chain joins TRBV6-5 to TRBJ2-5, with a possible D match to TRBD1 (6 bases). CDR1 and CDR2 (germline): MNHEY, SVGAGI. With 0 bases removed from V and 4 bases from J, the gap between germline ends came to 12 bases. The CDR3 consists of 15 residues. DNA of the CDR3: TGTGCCAGCAGTTACTCAGGGAGAGGGGGAGAGACCCAGTACTTC. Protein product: CASSYSGRGGETQYF.

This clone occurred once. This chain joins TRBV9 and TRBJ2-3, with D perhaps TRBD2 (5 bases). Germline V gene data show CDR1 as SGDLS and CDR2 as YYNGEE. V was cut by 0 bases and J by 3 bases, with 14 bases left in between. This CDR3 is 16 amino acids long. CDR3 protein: CASSVGVGVGTDTQYF. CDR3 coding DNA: TGTGCCAGCAGCGTAGGGGTGGGAGTTGGTACAGATACGCAGTATTTT.